This T cell receptor (beta chain) was captured in a study of blood T cells in healthy people across ages. To note about this clonotype: The antigen remains undetermined.

Primed by a sample-barcoded 5' primer and a J-beta primer mix, a second PCR proceeded for about 6 to 12 cycles. TCRdb passed the 5' RACE reads through MiXCR, listing each CDR3 protein once. The table shows some 730,000 distinct CDR3 sequences, with about a fifth occurring only once. Per germline, CDR1 SGHRS and CDR2 YFSETQ. The CDR3 covers 11 residues. Trimming took off 6 bases at V and 3 bases at J, with 7 bases between the two ends. Study-level points and caveats: While age rose, TCR beta diversity per million T cells dropped in a roughly linear way.

The V call is TRBV5-1, the J call TRBJ2-7; TRBD1 is a possible D gene (5 bases). The clonotype was recovered from a man aged 70-80 years in good health. Sequenced: blood. The CDR3 protein is CASMTDYEQYF. The CDR3 region has the DNA TGCGCCAGCATGACAGACTACGAGCAGTACTTC.